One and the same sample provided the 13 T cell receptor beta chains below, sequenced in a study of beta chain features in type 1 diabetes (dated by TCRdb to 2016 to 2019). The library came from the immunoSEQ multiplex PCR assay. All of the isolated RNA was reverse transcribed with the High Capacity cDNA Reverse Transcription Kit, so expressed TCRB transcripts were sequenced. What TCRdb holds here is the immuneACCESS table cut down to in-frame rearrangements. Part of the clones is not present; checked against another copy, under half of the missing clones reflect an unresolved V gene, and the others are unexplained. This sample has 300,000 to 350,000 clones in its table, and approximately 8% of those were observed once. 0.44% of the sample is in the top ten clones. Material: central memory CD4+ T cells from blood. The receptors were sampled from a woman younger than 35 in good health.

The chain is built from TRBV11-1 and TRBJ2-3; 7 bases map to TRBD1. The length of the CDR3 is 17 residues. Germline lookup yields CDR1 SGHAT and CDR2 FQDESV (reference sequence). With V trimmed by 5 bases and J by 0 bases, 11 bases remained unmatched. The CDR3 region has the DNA TGTGCCAGCAGCCCGAGGGGGCGACAGTCCAGCACAGATACGCAGTATTTT. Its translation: CASSPRGRQSSTDTQYF.

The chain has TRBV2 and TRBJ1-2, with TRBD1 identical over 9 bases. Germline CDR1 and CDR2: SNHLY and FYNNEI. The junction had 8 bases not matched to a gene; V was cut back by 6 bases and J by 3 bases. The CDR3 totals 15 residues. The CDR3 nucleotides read TGTGCCAGCAGCACAGGGGGCCAGGGGGACTATGGCTACACCTTC. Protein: CASSTGGQGDYGYTF.

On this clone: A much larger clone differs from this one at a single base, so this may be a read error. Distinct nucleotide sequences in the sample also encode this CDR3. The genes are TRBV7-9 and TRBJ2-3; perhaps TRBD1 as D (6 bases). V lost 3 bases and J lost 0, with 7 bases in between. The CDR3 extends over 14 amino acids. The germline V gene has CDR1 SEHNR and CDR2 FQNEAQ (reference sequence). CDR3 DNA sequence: TGTGCCAGCAGCTTGACAGGAAGCACAGATACGCAGTATTTT. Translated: CASSLTGSTDTQYF.

CDR3: CASSSTRDLGNEQFF. As DNA, the CDR3 is TGTGCCAGCAGCTCCACTCGGGACTTAGGAAATGAGCAGTTCTTC. V gene TRBV5-4 combines with J gene TRBJ2-1; TRBD2 might be the D (6 bases). Trimming removed 3 bases from V and 7 bases from J, with 17 bases in between. Germline V gene lookup returns CDR1 SGHNT and CDR2 YYREEE (reference sequence). The CDR3 has 15 amino acids. Together with reference TRBV5-4 and TRBJ2-1, the CDR3 gives the full variable domain: ETGVTQSPTHLIKTRGQQVTLRCSSQSGHNTVSWYQQALGQGPQFIFQYYREEENGRGNFPPRFSGLQFPNYSSELNVNALELDDSALYLCASSSTRDLGNEQFFGPGTRLTVL.

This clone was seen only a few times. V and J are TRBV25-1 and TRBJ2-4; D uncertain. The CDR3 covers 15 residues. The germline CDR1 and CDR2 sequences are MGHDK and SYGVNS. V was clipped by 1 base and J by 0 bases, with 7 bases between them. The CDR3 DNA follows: TGTGCCAGCAGTGAATCTGGGCTAGCCAAAAACATTCAGTACTTC. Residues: CASSESGLAKNIQYF.

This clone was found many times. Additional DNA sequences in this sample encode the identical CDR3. The CDR3 is CASSPSNEQFF. CDR3 in DNA: TGTGCCAGCTCACCTAGCAATGAGCAGTTCTTC. The gene calls are TRBV18 and TRBJ2-1, with D uncertain. CDR1 and CDR2 from the germline V gene are KGHSH and LQKENI. CDR3 length: 11 amino acids. The V gene lost 3 bases and the J gene lost 6 bases, with 3 bases spanning the gap.

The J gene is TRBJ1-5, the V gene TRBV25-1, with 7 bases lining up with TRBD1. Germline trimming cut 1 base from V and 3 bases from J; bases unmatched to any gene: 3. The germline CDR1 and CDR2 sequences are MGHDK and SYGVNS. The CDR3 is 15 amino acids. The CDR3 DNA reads TGTGCCAGCAGTGAATCAGGACAGGACAATCAGCCCCAGCATTTT. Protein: CASSESGQDNQPQHF.

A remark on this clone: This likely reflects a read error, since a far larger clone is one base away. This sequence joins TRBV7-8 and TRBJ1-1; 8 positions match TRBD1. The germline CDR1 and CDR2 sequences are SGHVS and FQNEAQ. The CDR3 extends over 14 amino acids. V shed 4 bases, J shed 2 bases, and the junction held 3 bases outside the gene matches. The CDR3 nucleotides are TGTGCCAGCAGCTCACAGGGGGGAAACACTGAAGCTTTCTTT. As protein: CASSSQGGNTEAFF.

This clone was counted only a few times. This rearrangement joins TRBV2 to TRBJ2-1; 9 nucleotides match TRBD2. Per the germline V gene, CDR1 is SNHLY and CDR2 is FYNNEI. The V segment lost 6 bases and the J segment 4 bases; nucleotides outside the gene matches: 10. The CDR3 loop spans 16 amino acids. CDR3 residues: CASREIAGAGYNEQFF. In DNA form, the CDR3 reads TGTGCCAGCAGGGAAATAGCGGGAGCGGGATACAATGAGCAGTTCTTC.

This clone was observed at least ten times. CDR3 in amino acids: CASSLMSGPAYEQFF. The CDR3 nucleotides read TGTGCCAGCAGCTTAATGTCGGGACCTGCCTATGAGCAGTTCTTC. The chain employs TRBV7-3 and TRBJ2-1; D might be TRBD1 or TRBD2, each matching 5 bases. Trimming pared 1 base from V and 8 bases from J, leaving 15 bases between. The CDR3 has 15 residues. The germline CDR1 and CDR2 sequences are SGHTA and FQGTGA.

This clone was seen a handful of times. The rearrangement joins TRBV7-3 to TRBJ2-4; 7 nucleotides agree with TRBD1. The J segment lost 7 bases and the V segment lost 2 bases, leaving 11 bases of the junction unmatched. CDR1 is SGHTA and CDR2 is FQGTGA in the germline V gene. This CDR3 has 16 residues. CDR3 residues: CASSLGTGDSRNIQYF. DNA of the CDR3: TGTGCCAGCAGCTTAGGTACAGGGGATAGTCGGAACATTCAGTACTTC.

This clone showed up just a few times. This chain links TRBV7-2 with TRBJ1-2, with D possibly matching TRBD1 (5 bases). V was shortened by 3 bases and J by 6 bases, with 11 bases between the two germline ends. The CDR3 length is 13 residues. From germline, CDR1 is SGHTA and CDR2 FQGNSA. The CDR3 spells CASSFPQGNGYTF. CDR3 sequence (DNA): TGTGCCAGCAGCTTTCCGCAGGGCAATGGCTACACCTTC.

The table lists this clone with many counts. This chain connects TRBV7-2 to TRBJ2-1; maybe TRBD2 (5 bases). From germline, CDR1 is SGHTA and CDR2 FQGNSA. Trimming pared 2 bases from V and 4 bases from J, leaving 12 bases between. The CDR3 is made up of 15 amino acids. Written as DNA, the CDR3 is TGTGCCAGCAGCTTAAGCCTAGAGGGATACAATGAGCAGTTCTTC. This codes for CASSLSLEGYNEQFF.